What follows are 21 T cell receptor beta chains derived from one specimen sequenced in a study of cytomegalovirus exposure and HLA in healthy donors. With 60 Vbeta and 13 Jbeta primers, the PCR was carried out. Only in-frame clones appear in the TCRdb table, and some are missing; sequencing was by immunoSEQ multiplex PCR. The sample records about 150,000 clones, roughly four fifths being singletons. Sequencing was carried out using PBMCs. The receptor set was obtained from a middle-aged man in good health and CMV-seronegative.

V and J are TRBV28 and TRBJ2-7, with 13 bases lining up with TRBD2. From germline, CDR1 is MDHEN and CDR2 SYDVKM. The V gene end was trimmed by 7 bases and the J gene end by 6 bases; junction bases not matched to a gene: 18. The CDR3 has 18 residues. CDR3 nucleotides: TGTGCCAGCATTAGAGGAGGACTAGCGGGAGAAAGTAGTCGCGAGCAGTACTTC. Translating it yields CASIRGGLAGESSREQYF.

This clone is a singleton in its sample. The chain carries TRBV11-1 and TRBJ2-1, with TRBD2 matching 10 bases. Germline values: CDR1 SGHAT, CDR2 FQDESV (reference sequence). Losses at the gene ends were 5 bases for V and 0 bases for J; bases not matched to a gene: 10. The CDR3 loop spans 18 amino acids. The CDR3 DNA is TGTGCCAGCAGCACCGGGACTAGCGCCAGGAGCTCCTACAATGAGCAGTTCTTC. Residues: CASSTGTSARSSYNEQFF. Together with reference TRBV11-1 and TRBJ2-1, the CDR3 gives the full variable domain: EAEVAQSPRYKITEKSQAVAFWCDPISGHATLYWYRQILGQGPELLVQFQDESVVDDSQLPKDRFSAERLKGVDSTLKIQPAELGDSAMYLCASSTGTSARSSYNEQFFGPGTRLTVL.

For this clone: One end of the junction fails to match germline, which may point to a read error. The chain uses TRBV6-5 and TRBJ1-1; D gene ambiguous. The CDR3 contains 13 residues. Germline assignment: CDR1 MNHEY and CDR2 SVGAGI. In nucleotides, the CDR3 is TGTGCCAGCACCCCCGGTTTTGGGCAAGGAAGGATCTTT. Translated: CASTPGFGQGRIF.

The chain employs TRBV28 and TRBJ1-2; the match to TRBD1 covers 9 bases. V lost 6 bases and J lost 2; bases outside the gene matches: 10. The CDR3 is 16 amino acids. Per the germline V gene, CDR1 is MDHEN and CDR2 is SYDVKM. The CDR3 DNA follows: TGTGCCAGCAGCGTCGGAGGGACAGGGAAGAACTATGGCTACACCTTC. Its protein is CASSVGGTGKNYGYTF.

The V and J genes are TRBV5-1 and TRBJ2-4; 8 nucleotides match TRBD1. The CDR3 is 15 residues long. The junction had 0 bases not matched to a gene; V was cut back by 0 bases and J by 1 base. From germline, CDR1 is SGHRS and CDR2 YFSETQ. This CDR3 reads CASSLGQGAKNIQYF. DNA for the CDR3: TGCGCCAGCAGCTTGGGACAGGGGGCCAAAAACATTCAGTACTTC. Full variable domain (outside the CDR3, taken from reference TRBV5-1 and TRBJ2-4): KAGVTQTPRYLIKTRGQQVTLSCSPISGHRSVSWYQQTPGQGLQFLFEYFSETQRNKGNFPGRFSGRQFSNSRSEMNVSTLELGDSALYLCASSLGQGAKNIQYFGAGTRLSVL.

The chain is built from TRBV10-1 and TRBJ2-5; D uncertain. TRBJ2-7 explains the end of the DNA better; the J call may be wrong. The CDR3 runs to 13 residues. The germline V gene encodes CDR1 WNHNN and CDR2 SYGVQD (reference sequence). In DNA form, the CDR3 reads TGCGCCAGCAGTGAGTCGAGGATCCACGAGCAGTACTTC. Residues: CASSESRIHEQYF.

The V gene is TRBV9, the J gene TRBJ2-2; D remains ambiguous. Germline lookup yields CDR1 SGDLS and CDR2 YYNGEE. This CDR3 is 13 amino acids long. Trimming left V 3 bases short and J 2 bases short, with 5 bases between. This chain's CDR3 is CASSALNTGELFF. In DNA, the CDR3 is TGTGCCAGCAGCGCCTTAAACACCGGGGAGCTGTTTTTT.

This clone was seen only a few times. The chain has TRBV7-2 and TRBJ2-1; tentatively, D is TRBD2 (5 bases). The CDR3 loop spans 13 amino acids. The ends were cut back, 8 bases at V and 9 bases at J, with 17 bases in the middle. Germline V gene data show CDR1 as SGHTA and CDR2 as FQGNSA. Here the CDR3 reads CASVWDSAGEQFF. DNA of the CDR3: TGTGCCAGCGTGTGGGATAGCGCGGGTGAGCAGTTCTTC.

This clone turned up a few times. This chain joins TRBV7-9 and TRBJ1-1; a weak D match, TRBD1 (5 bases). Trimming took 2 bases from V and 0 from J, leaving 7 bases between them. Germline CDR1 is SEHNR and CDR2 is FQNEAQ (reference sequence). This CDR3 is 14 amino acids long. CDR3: CASSLPGMNTEAFF. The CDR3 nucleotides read TGTGCCAGCAGCTTACCAGGGATGAACACTGAAGCTTTCTTT.

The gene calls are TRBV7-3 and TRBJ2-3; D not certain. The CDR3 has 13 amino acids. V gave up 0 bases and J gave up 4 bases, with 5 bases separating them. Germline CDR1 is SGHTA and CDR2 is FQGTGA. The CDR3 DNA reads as TGTGCCAGCAGCTTAACGAGTCCAGATACGCAGTATTTT. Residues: CASSLTSPDTQYF.

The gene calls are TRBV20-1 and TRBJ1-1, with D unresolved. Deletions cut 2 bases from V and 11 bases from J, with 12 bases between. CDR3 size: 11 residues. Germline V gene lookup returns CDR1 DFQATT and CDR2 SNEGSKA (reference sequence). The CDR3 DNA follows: TGCAGTGCTAGAAATGGGCGCGAGGCTTTCTTT. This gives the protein CSARNGREAFF.

CDR3 amino acids: CASSSDREETQYF. The DNA of the CDR3 is TGTGCCAGCAGCTCAGACAGAGAAGAGACCCAGTACTTC. The chain has TRBV7-3 and TRBJ2-5, with D possibly matching TRBD1 (5 bases). Per the germline V gene, CDR1 is SGHTA and CDR2 is FQGTGA. CDR3 length equals 13 residues. The V end was cut by 4 bases, the J end by 3 bases, with 9 bases between.

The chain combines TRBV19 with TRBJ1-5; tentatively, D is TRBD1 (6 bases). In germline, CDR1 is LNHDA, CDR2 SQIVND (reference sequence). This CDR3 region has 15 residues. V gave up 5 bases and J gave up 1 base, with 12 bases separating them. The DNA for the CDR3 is TGTGCCAGTAGTCCAGAGGGGGGGAGCAATCAGCCCCAGCATTTT. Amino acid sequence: CASSPEGGSNQPQHF.

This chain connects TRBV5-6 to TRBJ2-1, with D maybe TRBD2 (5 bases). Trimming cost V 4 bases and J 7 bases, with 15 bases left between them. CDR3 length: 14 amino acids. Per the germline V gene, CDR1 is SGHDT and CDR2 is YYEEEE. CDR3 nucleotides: TGTGCCAGCAGCCCTCTAGCCCGTGGGAATGAGCAGTTCTTC. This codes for CASSPLARGNEQFF.

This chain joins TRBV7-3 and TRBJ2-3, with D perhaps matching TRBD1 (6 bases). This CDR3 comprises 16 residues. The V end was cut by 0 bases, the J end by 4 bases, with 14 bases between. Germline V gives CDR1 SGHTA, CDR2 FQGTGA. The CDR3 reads CASSLTRNRAADTQYF. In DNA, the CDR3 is TGTGCCAGCAGCTTAACCCGCAACAGGGCCGCAGATACGCAGTATTTT.

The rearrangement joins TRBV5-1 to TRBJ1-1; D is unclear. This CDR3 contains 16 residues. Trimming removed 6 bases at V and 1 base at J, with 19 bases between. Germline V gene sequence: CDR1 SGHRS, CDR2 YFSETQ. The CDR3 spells CASKVQLGLANTEAFF. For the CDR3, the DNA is TGCGCCAGCAAGGTACAGCTCGGACTGGCGAACACTGAAGCTTTCTTT.

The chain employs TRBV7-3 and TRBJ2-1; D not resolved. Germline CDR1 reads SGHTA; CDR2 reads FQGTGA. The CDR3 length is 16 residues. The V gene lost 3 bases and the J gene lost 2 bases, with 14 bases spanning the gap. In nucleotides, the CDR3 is TGTGCCAGCAGCTTTTTACACACACAGACCTACAATGAGCAGTTCTTC. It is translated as CASSFLHTQTYNEQFF.

This chain's CDR3 is CASSLFGDRGRKEQYF. CDR3 DNA: TGCGCCAGCAGCCTATTCGGCGACAGGGGGCGTAAGGAGCAGTACTTC. The chain employs TRBV4-1 and TRBJ2-7; TRBD1 agrees at 10 bases. Germline CDR1 and CDR2: MGHRA and YSYEKL. This CDR3 comprises 16 residues. V shed 4 bases and J 7 bases; nucleotides not matched to a gene: 13.

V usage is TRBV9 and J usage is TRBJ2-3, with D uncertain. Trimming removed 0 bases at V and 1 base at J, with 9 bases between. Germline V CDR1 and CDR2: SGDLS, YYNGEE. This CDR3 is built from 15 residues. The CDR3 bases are TGTGCCAGCAGCGTAGACAGCAGAGGCACAGATACGCAGTATTTT. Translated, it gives CASSVDSRGTDTQYF.

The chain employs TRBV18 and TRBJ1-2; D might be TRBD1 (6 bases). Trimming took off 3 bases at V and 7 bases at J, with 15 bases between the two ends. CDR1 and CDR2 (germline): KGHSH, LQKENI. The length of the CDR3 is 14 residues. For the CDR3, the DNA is TGTGCCAGCTCACCTAAGGACAGCCTGTTTGGCTACACCTTC. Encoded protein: CASSPKDSLFGYTF.

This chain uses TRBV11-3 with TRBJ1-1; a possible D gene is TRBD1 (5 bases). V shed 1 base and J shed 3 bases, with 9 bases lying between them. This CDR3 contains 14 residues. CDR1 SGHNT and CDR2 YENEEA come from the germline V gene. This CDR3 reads CASSLGRAYTEAFF. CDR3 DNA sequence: TGTGCCAGCAGCTTAGGCAGGGCCTACACTGAAGCTTTCTTT.